The next 15 T cell receptor beta chains were all read from a single sample in a study of cytomegalovirus exposure and HLA in healthy donors. The PCR contained 60 Vbeta and 13 Jbeta primers. Sequenced by immunoSEQ multiplex PCR; TCRdb stores in-frame clones only, minus some. The sample has fewer than 150,000 clones; 73% are singletons. Sequenced: PBMCs. These receptors were taken from a woman in her forties in good health and CMV-seronegative.

This chain uses TRBV14 with TRBJ2-5; 7 bases are a match to TRBD2. In germline, CDR1 is SGHDN, CDR2 FVKESK. Trimming at V came to 0 bases and at J to 5 bases, leaving 9 bases not matched to a gene. CDR3 length: 16 residues. In DNA form, the CDR3 reads TGTGCCAGCAGCCAAGATAGACTAGCCCCGACGGAGACCCAGTACTTC. This translates into CASSQDRLAPTETQYF.

This clone was seen more than once but under ten times. The rearrangement joins TRBV5-4 to TRBJ2-7; 7 bases align to TRBD1. Germline values: CDR1 SGHNT, CDR2 YYREEE (reference sequence). V gave up 3 bases and J gave up 3 bases; unmatched junction bases: 0. This CDR3 has 12 amino acids. The CDR3 DNA reads TGTGCCAGCAGCTGGGACAGCTACGAGCAGTACTTC. It specifies CASSWDSYEQYF.

About this clone itself: The junction departs from the called germline gene at one end, perhaps through a read error. The rearrangement joins TRBV19 to TRBJ1-2; D perhaps matches TRBD1 (6 bases). CDR3 length: 14 residues. Germline V gene lookup returns CDR1 LNHDA and CDR2 SQIVND (reference sequence). The CDR3 nucleotides read TGTGCCAGAAGTAAAACGGACAGTAGCTATGGCTACACCTTC. Encoded protein: CARSKTDSSYGYTF. The variable domain in full, with the rest retrieved from reference TRBV19 and TRBJ1-2, is DGGITQSPKYLFRKEGQNVTLSCEQNLNHDAMYWYRQDPGQGLRLIYYSQIVNDFQKGDIAEGYSVSREKKESFPLTVTSAQKNPTAFYLCARSKTDSSYGYTFGSGTRLTVV.

The rearrangement joins TRBV7-9 to TRBJ1-5; 9 positions agree with TRBD1. With 6 bases clipped from V and 4 bases from J, the junction kept 10 bases outside the gene matches. This CDR3 comprises 16 residues. Germline CDR1 and CDR2: SEHNR and FQNEAQ (reference sequence). CDR3 region: CASSTSGTGLNQPQHF. The CDR3 DNA follows: TGTGCCAGCAGTACGTCCGGGACAGGGTTAAATCAGCCCCAGCATTTT.

This chain uses TRBV5-6 with TRBJ2-5; D may be TRBD1 (6 bases). Germline-derived CDR1 and CDR2 are SGHDT and YYEEEE. The V and J ends lost 0 bases and 2 bases respectively, with 8 bases between them. CDR3 size: 14 residues. The CDR3 region has the DNA TGTGCCAGCAGCTTGGGGACAGCTCAAGAGACCCAGTACTTC. Translation: CASSLGTAQETQYF.

CDR3 residues: CASSPASGSLNEQYF. In DNA form, the CDR3 reads TGTGCCAGCAGTCCGGCTAGCGGGAGTCTCAACGAGCAGTACTTC. The chain carries TRBV25-1 and TRBJ2-7; 10 nucleotides align to TRBD2. V lost 5 bases to trimming and J lost 5 bases; unmatched junction nucleotides: 9. Germline-derived CDR1 and CDR2 are MGHDK and SYGVNS. The length of the CDR3 is 15 residues.

This clone was counted between two and nine times. V is TRBV11-3 and J is TRBJ2-3; 9 bases fit TRBD2. The CDR3 covers 15 residues. In germline, CDR1 is SGHNT, CDR2 YENEEA. Trimming took 5 bases from V and 1 from J; bases not matched to a gene: 4. For the CDR3, the DNA is TGTGCCAGCAGCGTGGGACTAGCAGGCACAGATACGCAGTATTTT. Translated: CASSVGLAGTDTQYF.

The rearrangement uses TRBV28 and TRBJ1-1; D is unresolved. In germline, CDR1 is MDHEN, CDR2 SYDVKM. The V and J ends lost 7 bases and 4 bases respectively, with 13 bases between them. This CDR3 has 13 amino acids. The CDR3 DNA sequence: TGTGCCAGCATCGGGAGTGTGAGCACTGAAGCTTTCTTT. This codes for CASIGSVSTEAFF. Full variable domain (remainder filled in from reference TRBV28 and TRBJ1-1): DVKVTQSSRYLVKRTGEKVFLECVQDMDHENMFWYRQDPGLGLRLIYFSYDVKMKEKGDIPEGYSVSREKKERFSLILESASTNQTSMYLCASIGSVSTEAFFGQGTRLTVV.

This clone appeared a few times. The rearrangement uses TRBV7-2 and TRBJ2-2; D possibly corresponds to TRBD1 (5 bases). The CDR3 contains 17 residues. Germline loops: CDR1 SGHTA, CDR2 FQGNSA. Trimming shortened V by 2 bases and J by 6 bases, and 19 bases separated the two germline ends. The CDR3 DNA sequence: TGTGCCAGCAGCTTAAGCCCAGGGCTAGATTCCCCCGGGGAGCTGTTTTTT. This gives the protein CASSLSPGLDSPGELFF.

V usage is TRBV19 and J usage is TRBJ1-3; no firm D call. The V gene's germline CDR1 is LNHDA and CDR2 SQIVND (reference sequence). V was trimmed by 6 bases and J by 0 bases, leaving 9 bases between them. CDR3 length: 14 amino acids. The CDR3, as DNA: TGTGCCAGTAGCTCCGGTTTCTCTGGAAACACCATATATTTT. Protein: CASSSGFSGNTIYF. The variable domain in full, completed from reference TRBV19 and TRBJ1-3, reads DGGITQSPKYLFRKEGQNVTLSCEQNLNHDAMYWYRQDPGQGLRLIYYSQIVNDFQKGDIAEGYSVSREKKESFPLTVTSAQKNPTAFYLCASSSGFSGNTIYFGEGSWLTVV.

J is TRBJ2-7 and V is TRBV4-1; TRBD2 aligns across 10 bases. CDR3 size: 16 residues. After removal of 5 bases from V and 1 base from J, the junction contained 8 bases not matched to a gene. Per the germline V gene, CDR1 is MGHRA and CDR2 is YSYEKL. CDR3 loop: CASSSRLAGASYEQYF. The CDR3 DNA sequence: TGCGCCAGCAGCTCACGTCTAGCGGGGGCATCCTACGAGCAGTACTTC.

J is TRBJ2-5 and V is TRBV7-2, with D tentatively TRBD2 (6 bases). The CDR3 consists of 18 residues. V gave up 4 bases and J gave up 4 bases, with 25 bases separating them. CDR1 is SGHTA, CDR2 FQGNSA, per germline. The CDR3 DNA reads as TGTGCCAGCAGCTATCACCGGAGGGTTTCGCGTCGACGAGAGACCCAGTACTTC. The encoded protein is CASSYHRRVSRRRETQYF.

The chain employs TRBV14 and TRBJ1-4; TRBD1 is a possible D gene (5 bases). V lost 1 base and J 7 bases, leaving 10 bases between the germline ends. Germline V CDR1 and CDR2: SGHDN, FVKESK. The length of the CDR3 is 14 residues. CDR3 region: CASSQVGGGEKLFF. The CDR3 DNA reads TGTGCCAGCAGCCAAGTTGGGGGGGGTGAAAAACTGTTTTTT.

This clone showed up just a few times. The chain joins TRBV11-1 to TRBJ2-7; 7 bases match TRBD1. The germline V gene has CDR1 SGHAT and CDR2 FQDESV (reference sequence). The CDR3 extends over 14 amino acids. V lost 5 bases and J lost 2; bases outside the gene matches: 6. The CDR3 reads CASSDRVPPYEQYF. CDR3 sequence (DNA): TGTGCCAGCAGCGACAGGGTCCCGCCCTACGAGCAGTACTTC. The entire variable domain, with the rest obtained from reference TRBV11-1 and TRBJ2-7, is as follows: EAEVAQSPRYKITEKSQAVAFWCDPISGHATLYWYRQILGQGPELLVQFQDESVVDDSQLPKDRFSAERLKGVDSTLKIQPAELGDSAMYLCASSDRVPPYEQYFGPGTRLTVT.

This clone was seen only a few times. The V gene is TRBV6-5, the J gene TRBJ1-1; perhaps TRBD1 as D (6 bases). This CDR3 is built from 15 residues. Germline V gene lookup returns CDR1 MNHEY and CDR2 SVGAGI. Trimming took 2 bases from V and 5 from J, leaving 15 bases between them. CDR3 protein: CASSYDPGARTEAFF. As DNA, the CDR3 is TGTGCCAGCAGTTACGATCCAGGGGCGCGGACTGAAGCTTTCTTT.